Listed here are 10 T cell receptor beta chains from one sample, sequenced in a study of CD8 T cells in ankylosing spondylitis. Using its own MiXCR run on the 5' RACE reads, TCRdb lists one record per CDR3 protein. The sample lists about 160,000 distinct CDR3 sequences, around 16% occurring once. The sample comprised blood, either unsorted or a sorted T cell fraction (not recorded which). The receptors come from a male donor with ankylosing spondylitis or in good health (not recorded which).

J is TRBJ1-1 and V is TRBV6-2 or TRBV6-3; weak D call: TRBD1 (5 bases). The germline V and J ends were trimmed by 2 bases and 7 bases, with 14 bases remaining between them. This CDR3 is built from 14 residues. The germline V gene encodes CDR1 MNHEY and CDR2 SVGEGT. CDR3 nucleotide sequence: TGTGCCAGCAGTTACGTGAGATCGGGGGATGAAGCTTTCTTT. Residues: CASSYVRSGDEAFF.

As regards this clonotype: A much bigger clone sits one base away, suggesting this may be a read error. The chain is built from TRBV10-3 and TRBJ2-2; D is uncertain. With 6 bases removed from V and 3 bases from J, the gap between germline ends came to 5 bases. The germline gives CDR1 ENHRY, CDR2 SYGVKD. The CDR3 length is 12 residues. The CDR3 is CAIRDDTGELFF. The DNA for the CDR3 is TGTGCCATCAGGGACGACACCGGGGAGCTGTTTTTT.

This clonotype has ten or more counts. The chain is built from TRBV20-1 and TRBJ2-1, with no clear D. V lost 0 bases to trimming and J lost 0 bases, with 18 bases between them. This CDR3 region has 18 residues. Per the germline V gene, CDR1 is DFQATT and CDR2 is SNEGSKA (reference sequence). In DNA form, the CDR3 reads TGCAGTGCTAGAGACCCGCTAGTTCAACAATCCTCCTACAATGAGCAGTTCTTC. Its protein product is CSARDPLVQQSSYNEQFF.

This clonotype was recorded at least ten times. The chain joins TRBV24-1 to TRBJ2-1, with D hard to call. V shed 2 bases and J shed 9 bases, with 16 bases lying between them. The CDR3 runs 15 residues. Looked up from germline, CDR1 is KGHDR and CDR2 is SFDVKD. Written as DNA, the CDR3 is TGTGCCACCAGTGATTCCCCCTATCCCTTGGGTGAGCAGTTCTTC. It codes for CATSDSPYPLGEQFF.

This clonotype was picked up many times. The chain links TRBV20-1 to TRBJ1-1; the D gene is possibly TRBD1 (5 bases). Trimming cost V 3 bases and J 8 bases, with 10 bases left between them. In germline, CDR1 is DFQATT, CDR2 SNEGSKA (reference sequence). The CDR3 is made up of 11 amino acids. This chain's CDR3 is CSASQGTEAFF. CDR3 bases: TGCAGTGCTAGTCAGGGAACGGAAGCTTTCTTT.

CDR3 in DNA: TGTGCCAGCAGTTACTCAGTGACAGGGGACTCCTACAATGAGCAGTTCTTC. Protein product: CASSYSVTGDSYNEQFF. This sequence joins TRBV6-2 or TRBV6-3 and TRBJ2-1; 8 bases match TRBD1. The V gene end was trimmed by 0 bases and the J gene end by 0 bases; junction bases not matched to a gene: 4. The CDR3 loop spans 17 amino acids. CDR1 and CDR2 (germline): MNHEY, SVGEGT.

The sample holds many counts of this clonotype. The chain uses TRBV12-3 or TRBV12-4 and TRBJ2-7; D gene ambiguous. V was shortened by 6 bases and J by 4 bases, with 10 bases between the two germline ends. The CDR3 loop spans 12 amino acids. CDR3 DNA: TGTGCCAGCAGCCCTGCTGCGTACGAGCAGTACTTC. This codes for CASSPAAYEQYF.

V usage is TRBV7-9 and J usage is TRBJ2-3; D is unresolved. CDR3 size: 16 residues. V dropped 5 bases and J dropped 2 bases, with 17 bases sitting between them. Germline values: CDR1 SEHNR, CDR2 FQNEAQ (reference sequence). The chain's CDR3 is CASSLVKGRNTDTQYF. DNA of the CDR3: TGTGCCAGCAGCCTTGTAAAGGGCCGAAACACAGATACGCAGTATTTT.

This clonotype was picked up one time. J is TRBJ2-7 and V is TRBV6-1, with D perhaps matching TRBD1 (6 bases). Germline assignment: CDR1 MNHNS and CDR2 SASEGT. This CDR3 is 11 amino acids long. Trimming took 1 base from V and 11 from J, leaving 9 bases between them. The CDR3 DNA sequence: TGTGCCAGCAGTGAAGTTCCAGGGGAGTACTTC. This translates into CASSEVPGEYF.

This clonotype has only a few counts. The chain links TRBV5-1 to TRBJ2-1; D is unresolved. V lost 1 base and J 4 bases, leaving 12 bases between the germline ends. This CDR3 region has 15 residues. The germline V gene has CDR1 SGHRS and CDR2 YFSETQ. CDR3 in amino acids: CASSLFWVEYNEQFF. CDR3 nucleotide sequence: TGCGCCAGCAGCTTGTTCTGGGTAGAATACAATGAGCAGTTCTTC.